Below, 12 T cell receptor beta chains from the same sample are listed, as sequenced in a study of T cell repertoires in cytomegalovirus infection. One entry per CDR3 protein, called by TCRdb with MiXCR from the reads. The data hold 300,000 to 400,000 distinct CDR3 sequences, with almost 30% observed a single time. These receptors' targets are unknown. The material sequenced was cultured PBMCs, taken from culture after CMV antigen stimulation. Receptor source: a human donor in good health (CMV status not recorded). Some clones in this sample may be carry-over from other donors' samples.

This clonotype came up a few times. CDR3: CASSLLTSTEAFF. In DNA, the CDR3 is TGTGCCAGCAGCTTGCTAACGAGCACTGAAGCTTTCTTT. The chain employs TRBV7-6 and TRBJ1-1; D uncertain. The germline V gene has CDR1 SGHVS and CDR2 FNYEAQ. V lost 3 bases and J lost 4, with 9 bases in between. CDR3 length: 13 residues. Looking up the rest from reference TRBV7-6 and TRBJ1-1 gives the full variable domain: GAGVSQSPRYKVTKRGQDVALRCDPISGHVSLYWYRQALGQGPEFLTYFNYEAQQDKSGLPNDRFSAERPEGSISTLTIQRTEQRDSAMYRCASSLLTSTEAFFGQGTRLTVV.

This clonotype has a handful of counts. The chain employs TRBV18 and TRBJ2-5; 10 nucleotides match TRBD1. The germline CDR1 and CDR2 sequences are KGHSH and LQKENI. The CDR3 spans 15 residues. The J segment lost 2 bases and the V segment lost 3 bases, leaving 3 bases of the junction unmatched. The CDR3 DNA reads TGTGCCAGCTCACCTAGACAGGGGGCACAAGAGACCCAGTACTTC. This encodes CASSPRQGAQETQYF.

This clonotype was recorded once. The chain recombines TRBV28 with TRBJ2-2, with a possible D match to TRBD2 (5 bases). V was clipped by 6 bases and J by 6 bases, with 14 bases between them. This CDR3 has 14 amino acids. The germline CDR1 and CDR2 sequences are MDHEN and SYDVKM. Here the CDR3 DNA reads TGTGCCAGCAGCAGTACCGGGATCTCCGGGGAGCTGTTTTTT. Protein: CASSSTGISGELFF. Full variable domain (remainder filled in from reference TRBV28 and TRBJ2-2): DVKVTQSSRYLVKRTGEKVFLECVQDMDHENMFWYRQDPGLGLRLIYFSYDVKMKEKGDIPEGYSVSREKKERFSLILESASTNQTSMYLCASSSTGISGELFFGEGSRLTVL.

A note on this clonotype: Mismatch with germline at one junction end may stem from a read error. The V and J genes are TRBV6-5 and TRBJ2-7, with 11 positions matching TRBD2. The CDR3 length is 12 residues. Germline V CDR1 and CDR2: MNHEY, SVGAGI. CDR3 nucleotide sequence: TGTGCCAGCAGTAACCTAGCGGGAGGTGTGGACTTC. This sequence encodes CASSNLAGGVDF.

The table lists this clonotype with a few counts. The chain has TRBV7-3 and TRBJ2-5, with TRBD2 matching over 13 bases. Germline CDR1 and CDR2: SGHTA and FQGTGA. J gave up 5 bases and V 3 bases, and 3 bases lay outside the gene matches. This CDR3 is built from 15 residues. CDR3 region: CASSLTSGGTETQYF. The CDR3 region has the DNA TGTGCCAGCAGCTTGACTAGCGGGGGGACGGAGACCCAGTACTTC.

The CDR3: CASSLTTGQMYNEQFF. CDR3 DNA: TGTGCCAGCAGCTTAACAACGGGACAGATGTACAATGAGCAGTTCTTC. The gene calls are TRBV7-3 and TRBJ2-1; 7 bases map to TRBD1. V trimming: 0 bases; J trimming: 4 bases; junction bases outside the gene matches: 6. Per germline, CDR1 SGHTA and CDR2 FQGTGA. This CDR3 contains 16 residues.

The sample holds a few counts of this clonotype. As DNA, the CDR3 is TGTGCCAGCAGTCGTATCGGGAAGTCGAACACTGAAGCTTTCTTT. Amino acid sequence: CASSRIGKSNTEAFF. The J gene is TRBJ1-1, the V gene TRBV6-5; D is uncertain. The CDR3 contains 15 residues. V dropped 5 bases and J dropped 1 base, with 14 bases sitting between them. CDR1 MNHEY and CDR2 SVGAGI come from the germline V gene.

The table lists this clonotype with a few counts. The CDR3 nucleotides are TGTGCCAGCAGTCCCCTGACTAGCGGGACCGATACGCAGTATTTT. Protein sequence: CASSPLTSGTDTQYF. The V gene is TRBV28, the J gene TRBJ2-3; 11 positions match TRBD2. Trimming removed 5 bases from V and 6 bases from J; junction bases left unmatched: 7. The CDR3 totals 15 residues. Germline CDR1 MDHEN, CDR2 SYDVKM.

At least ten counts were recorded for this clonotype. CDR3 region: CASSLMTQGGRSPLHF. DNA for the CDR3: TGTGCCAGCAGCTTAATGACCCAGGGTGGACGATCACCCCTCCACTTT. This chain links TRBV7-6 with TRBJ1-6; D possibly corresponds to TRBD1 (5 bases). Per germline, CDR1 SGHVS and CDR2 FNYEAQ. The CDR3 is 16 residues long. The V end lost 2 bases, the J end lost 10 bases, and 18 bases lay between the germline ends.

This clonotype appeared a few times. The chain joins TRBV11-2 to TRBJ1-3; 9 nucleotides line up with TRBD1. CDR3 length: 14 amino acids. V was clipped by 4 bases and J by 3 bases; unmatched bases: 1. Germline-derived CDR1 and CDR2 are SGHAT and FQNNGV. The CDR3 is CASSSTGGGNTIYF. CDR3 bases: TGTGCCAGCAGCTCGACAGGGGGTGGAAACACCATATATTTT.

The V and J genes are TRBV20-1 and TRBJ1-5; no reliable D call. The V and J ends lost 1 base and 0 bases respectively, with 10 bases between them. Germline values: CDR1 DFQATT, CDR2 SNEGSKA (reference sequence). The CDR3 has 15 amino acids. CDR3 bases: TGCAGTGCTAGAGCGGGCCCGTATAGCAATCAGCCCCAGCATTTT. Its translation is CSARAGPYSNQPQHF.

There are many counts of this clonotype. The chain recombines TRBV7-8 with TRBJ2-2, with TRBD1 as a possible D gene (6 bases). CDR3 length equals 15 residues. CDR1 and CDR2 from the germline V gene are SGHVS and FQNEAQ. Trimming took 6 bases from V and 0 from J, leaving 11 bases between them. The CDR3 loop is CASSGGGSNTGELFF. CDR3 sequence (DNA): TGTGCCAGCAGTGGTGGGGGCTCGAACACCGGGGAGCTGTTTTTT.